One sample yielded the 10 T cell receptor beta chains listed below, sequenced in a study of T cell changes during pregnancy in multiple sclerosis. Assay used: immunoSEQ multiplex PCR; TCRdb lists only in-frame clones, some missing. The repertoire holds 50,000 to 65,000 clones, with 90% to 97% as singletons. The sequencing used CD8+ T cells from peripheral blood mononuclear cells, collected after pregnancy. The source of these receptors is a female donor with multiple sclerosis, enrolled in a pregnancy study.

The rearrangement uses TRBV10-3 and TRBJ2-5; 7 nucleotides match TRBD2. Losses at the gene ends were 3 bases for V and 4 bases for J; bases not matched to a gene: 8. Germline assignment: CDR1 ENHRY and CDR2 SYGVKD. This CDR3 is built from 15 residues. CDR3 sequence: CAISDPGGRGETQYF. Written as DNA, the CDR3 is TGTGCCATCAGTGACCCGGGAGGAAGGGGAGAGACCCAGTACTTC.

The CDR3 is CASSLVGQGASYEQYF. Here the CDR3 DNA reads TGTGCCAGCAGCTTAGTGGGACAGGGGGCGTCCTACGAGCAGTACTTC. The J gene is TRBJ2-7, the V gene TRBV7-8; 12 bases line up with TRBD1. V lost 1 base and J lost 1; bases outside the gene matches: 2. Germline V gives CDR1 SGHVS, CDR2 FQNEAQ. This CDR3 contains 16 residues.

The J gene is TRBJ1-1, the V gene TRBV5-4; no clear D. Germline CDR1 reads SGHNT; CDR2 reads YYREEE (reference sequence). V was trimmed by 0 bases and J by 1 base, leaving 7 bases between them. This CDR3 region has 14 residues. The CDR3 is CASSLVAGNTEAFF. CDR3 DNA: TGTGCCAGCAGCTTGGTTGCCGGGAACACTGAAGCTTTCTTT. The variable domain in full, completed from reference TRBV5-4 and TRBJ1-1, reads ETGVTQSPTHLIKTRGQQVTLRCSSQSGHNTVSWYQQALGQGPQFIFQYYREEENGRGNFPPRFSGLQFPNYSSELNVNALELDDSALYLCASSLVAGNTEAFFGQGTRLTVV.

This clone was detected only once. The chain employs TRBV7-9 and TRBJ2-7; weak D call: TRBD1 (6 bases). With 2 bases removed from V and 0 bases from J, the gap between germline ends came to 14 bases. The CDR3 is 16 amino acids. Germline V gene lookup returns CDR1 SEHNR and CDR2 FQNEAQ (reference sequence). Here the CDR3 reads CASSLSRGLSSYEQYF. CDR3 sequence (DNA): TGTGCCAGCAGCTTAAGCAGGGGCCTGAGCTCCTACGAGCAGTACTTC.

This sequence joins TRBV6-5 and TRBJ2-1; 9 bases are a match to TRBD2. The CDR3 length is 15 residues. With V trimmed by 3 bases and J by 6 bases, 6 bases remained unmatched. CDR1 and CDR2 (germline): MNHEY, SVGAGI. The CDR3 loop is CASSYLAGTFNEQFF. CDR3 DNA: TGTGCCAGCAGTTATCTAGCGGGGACGTTCAATGAGCAGTTCTTC.

V gene TRBV6-6 combines with J gene TRBJ2-1; D possibly corresponds to TRBD2 (5 bases). From germline, CDR1 is MNHNY and CDR2 SVGAGI (reference sequence). This CDR3 contains 11 residues. The V end was cut by 2 bases, the J end by 9 bases, with 5 bases between. The CDR3 DNA reads as TGTGCCAGCAGTTACGAGGGTGAGCAGTTCTTC. This translates into CASSYEGEQFF.

The V call is TRBV9, the J call TRBJ2-3; D unclear. The V gene lost 4 bases and the J gene lost 6 bases, with 9 bases spanning the gap. Germline loops: CDR1 SGDLS, CDR2 YYNGEE. The CDR3 has 12 residues. CDR3 in DNA: TGTGCCAGCAGCCCTGGTACTGATACGCAGTATTTT. This translates into CASSPGTDTQYF.

V usage is TRBV4-1 and J usage is TRBJ2-1, with a possible D match to TRBD2 (6 bases). V was clipped by 1 base and J by 5 bases, with 12 bases between them. Germline V gives CDR1 MGHRA, CDR2 YSYEKL. The CDR3 is 15 residues long. CDR3 coding DNA: TGCGCCAGCAGCCAAGTACTAGCTGCCAACAATGAGCAGTTCTTC. It yields the protein CASSQVLAANNEQFF.

The J gene is TRBJ2-5, the V gene TRBV6-6; 10 bases fit TRBD1. The CDR3 is 16 residues long. V shed 1 base and J 4 bases; nucleotides not matched to a gene: 6. CDR1 and CDR2 (germline): MNHNY, SVGAGI (reference sequence). The CDR3 here is CASSYWDRGIPETQYF. CDR3 nucleotides: TGTGCCAGCAGTTACTGGGACAGGGGAATCCCAGAGACCCAGTACTTC.

The chain joins TRBV7-9 to TRBJ1-2, with D unclear. The CDR3 has 13 amino acids. Deletions cut 5 bases from V and 5 bases from J, with 12 bases between. In germline, CDR1 is SEHNR, CDR2 FQNEAQ (reference sequence). CDR3 sequence (DNA): TGTGCCAGCAGCCTAGGTTCAGGATATGGCTACACCTTC. Protein product: CASSLGSGYGYTF.